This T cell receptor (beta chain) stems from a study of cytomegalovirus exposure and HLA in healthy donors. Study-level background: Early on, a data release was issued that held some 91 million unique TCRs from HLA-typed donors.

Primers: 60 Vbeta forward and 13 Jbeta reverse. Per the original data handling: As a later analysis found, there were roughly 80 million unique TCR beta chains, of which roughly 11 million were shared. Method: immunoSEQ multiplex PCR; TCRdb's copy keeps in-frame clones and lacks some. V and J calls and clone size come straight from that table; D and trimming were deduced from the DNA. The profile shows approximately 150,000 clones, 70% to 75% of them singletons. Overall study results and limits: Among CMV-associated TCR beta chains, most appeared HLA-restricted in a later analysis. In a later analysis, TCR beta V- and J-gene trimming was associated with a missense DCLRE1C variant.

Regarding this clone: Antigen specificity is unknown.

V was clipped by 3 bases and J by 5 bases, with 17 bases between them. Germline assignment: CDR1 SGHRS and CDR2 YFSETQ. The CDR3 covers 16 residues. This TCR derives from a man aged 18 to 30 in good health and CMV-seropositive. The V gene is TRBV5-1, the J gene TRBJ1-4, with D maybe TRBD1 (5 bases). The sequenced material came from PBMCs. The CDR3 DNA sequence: TGCGCCAGCAGCTCTGGGGGGACCGTCAACAATGAAAAACTGTTTTTT. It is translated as CASSSGGTVNNEKLFF.